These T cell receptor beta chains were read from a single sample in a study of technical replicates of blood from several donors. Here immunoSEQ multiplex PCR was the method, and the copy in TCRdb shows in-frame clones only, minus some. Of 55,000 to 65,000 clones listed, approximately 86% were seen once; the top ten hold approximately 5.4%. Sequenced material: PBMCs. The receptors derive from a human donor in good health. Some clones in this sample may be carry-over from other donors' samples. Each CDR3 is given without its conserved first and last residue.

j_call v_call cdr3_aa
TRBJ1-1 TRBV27 ASRTSTVNTEAF
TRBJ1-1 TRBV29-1 STPGYTEAF
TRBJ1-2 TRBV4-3 ASSRDRYRGYT
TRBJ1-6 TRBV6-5 ASINTPGGSPLH
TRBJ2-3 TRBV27 ASSPQWGESTDTQY
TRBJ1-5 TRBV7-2 ASSFVGQGNQPQH
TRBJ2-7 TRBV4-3 ASSQLVTGGSYEQY
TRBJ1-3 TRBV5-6 ATGNSGNTIY
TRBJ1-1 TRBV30 AWGRGITEAF
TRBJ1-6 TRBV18 ASSPISPQGAGSPLH
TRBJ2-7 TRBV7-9 ASRGPNEQY
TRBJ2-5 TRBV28 ASSSRTSGGGYQETQY
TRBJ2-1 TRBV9 ASSFRDRGWNEQF
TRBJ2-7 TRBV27 ASSLSGRKIYEQY
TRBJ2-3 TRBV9 ASSATSGSLGTDTQY
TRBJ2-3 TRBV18 ASSPWRTSTDTQY